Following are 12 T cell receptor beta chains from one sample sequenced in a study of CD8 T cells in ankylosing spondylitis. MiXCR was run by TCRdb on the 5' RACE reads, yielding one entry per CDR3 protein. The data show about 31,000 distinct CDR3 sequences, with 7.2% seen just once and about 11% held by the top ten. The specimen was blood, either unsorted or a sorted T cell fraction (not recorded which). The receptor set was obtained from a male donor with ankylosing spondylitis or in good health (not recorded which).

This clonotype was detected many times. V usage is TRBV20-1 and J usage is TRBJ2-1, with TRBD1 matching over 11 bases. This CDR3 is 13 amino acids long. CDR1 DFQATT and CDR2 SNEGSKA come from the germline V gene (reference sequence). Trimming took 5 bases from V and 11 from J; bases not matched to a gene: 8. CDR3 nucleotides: TGCAGTGCTGGACAGGGGGCACAGGGTCAGCAGTTCTTC. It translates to CSAGQGAQGQQFF.

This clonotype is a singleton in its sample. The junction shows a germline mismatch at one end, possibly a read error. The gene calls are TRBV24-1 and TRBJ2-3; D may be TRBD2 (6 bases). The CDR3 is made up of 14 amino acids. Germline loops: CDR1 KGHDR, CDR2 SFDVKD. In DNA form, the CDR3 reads TGTACCACCGGTCGGCGGGACCACGGAGATACGCAGTATTTT. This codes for CTTGRRDHGDTQYF.

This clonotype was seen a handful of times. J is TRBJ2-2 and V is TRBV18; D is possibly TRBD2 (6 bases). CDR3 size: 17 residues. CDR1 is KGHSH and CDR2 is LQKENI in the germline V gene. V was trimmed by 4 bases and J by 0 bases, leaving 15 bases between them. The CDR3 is CASSRPLGGANTGELFF. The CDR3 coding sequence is TGTGCCAGCTCACGGCCCCTTGGCGGGGCGAACACCGGGGAGCTGTTTTTT.

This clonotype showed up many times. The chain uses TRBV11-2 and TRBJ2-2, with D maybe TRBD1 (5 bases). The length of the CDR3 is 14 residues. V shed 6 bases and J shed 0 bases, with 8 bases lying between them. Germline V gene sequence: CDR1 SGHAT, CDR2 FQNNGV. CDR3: CASSLGPNTGELFF. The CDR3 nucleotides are TGTGCCAGCAGTTTGGGGCCGAACACCGGGGAGCTGTTTTTT.

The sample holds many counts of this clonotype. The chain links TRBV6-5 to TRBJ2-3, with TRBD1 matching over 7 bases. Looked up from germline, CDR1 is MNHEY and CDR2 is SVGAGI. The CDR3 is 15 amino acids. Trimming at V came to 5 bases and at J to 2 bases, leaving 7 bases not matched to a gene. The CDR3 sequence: CASSTRQGSTDTQYF. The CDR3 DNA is TGTGCCAGCAGTACACGACAGGGATCCACAGATACGCAGTATTTT.

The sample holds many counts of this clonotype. CDR3 coding DNA: TGTGCCAGCAGTTTATCCGCCCAGGGGGTGGAGGGAGAGTTCTTC. Amino acid sequence: CASSLSAQGVEGEFF. V and J are TRBV28 and TRBJ2-1; the D gene is possibly TRBD1 (7 bases). V gave up 1 base and J gave up 14 bases, with 21 bases separating them. Germline V gene data show CDR1 as MDHEN and CDR2 as SYDVKM. This CDR3 is built from 15 residues.

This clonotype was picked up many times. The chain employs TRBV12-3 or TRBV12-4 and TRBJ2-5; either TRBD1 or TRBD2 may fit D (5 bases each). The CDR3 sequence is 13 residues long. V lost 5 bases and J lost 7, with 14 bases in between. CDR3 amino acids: CASSGPPGGTQYF. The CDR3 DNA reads TGTGCCAGCAGTGGCCCTCCTGGGGGGACCCAGTACTTC.

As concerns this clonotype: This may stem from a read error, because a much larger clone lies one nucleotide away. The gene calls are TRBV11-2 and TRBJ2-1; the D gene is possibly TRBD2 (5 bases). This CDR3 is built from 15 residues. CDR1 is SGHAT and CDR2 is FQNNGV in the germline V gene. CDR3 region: CASSLSGLAYNVQFF. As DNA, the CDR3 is TGTGCCAGCAGCTTATCAGGACTCGCGTACAATGTGCAGTTCTTC.

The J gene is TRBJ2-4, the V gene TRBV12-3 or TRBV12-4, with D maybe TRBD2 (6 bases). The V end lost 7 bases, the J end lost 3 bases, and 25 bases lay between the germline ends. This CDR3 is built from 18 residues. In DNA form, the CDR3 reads TGTGCCAGCAATGAGGGACTGCCGTCCTACTGGGGCAAAAACATTCAGTACTTC. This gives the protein CASNEGLPSYWGKNIQYF.

The CDR3 sequence is CASSGWETGELFF. CDR3 bases: TGTGCCAGCAGTGGGTGGGAGACCGGGGAGCTGTTTTTT. The chain uses TRBV2 and TRBJ2-2, with D perhaps TRBD2 (5 bases). This CDR3 contains 13 residues. Germline CDR1 SNHLY, CDR2 FYNNEI. V was pared by 4 bases and J by 5 bases, with 8 bases between.

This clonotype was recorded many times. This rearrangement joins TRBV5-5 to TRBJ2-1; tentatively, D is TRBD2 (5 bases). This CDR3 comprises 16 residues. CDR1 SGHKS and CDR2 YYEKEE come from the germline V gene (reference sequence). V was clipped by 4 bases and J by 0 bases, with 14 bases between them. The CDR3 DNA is TGTGCCAGCAGCCCCGGGGATCCCAGCTCCTACAATGAGCAGTTCTTC. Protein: CASSPGDPSSYNEQFF.

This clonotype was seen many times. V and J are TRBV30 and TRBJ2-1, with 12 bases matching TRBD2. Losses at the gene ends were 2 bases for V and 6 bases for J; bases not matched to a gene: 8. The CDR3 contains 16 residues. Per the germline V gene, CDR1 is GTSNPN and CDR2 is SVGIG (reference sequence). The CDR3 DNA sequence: TGTGCCTGGAGTCGTCTGCTAGCGGGAGGGCCCAATGAGCAGTTCTTC. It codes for CAWSRLLAGGPNEQFF. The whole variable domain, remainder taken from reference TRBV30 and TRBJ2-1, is SQTIHQWPATLVQPVGSPLSLECTVEGTSNPNLYWYRQAAGRGLQLLFYSVGIGQISSEVPQNLSASRPQDRQFILSSKKLLLSDSGFYLCAWSRLLAGGPNEQFFGPGTRLTVL.